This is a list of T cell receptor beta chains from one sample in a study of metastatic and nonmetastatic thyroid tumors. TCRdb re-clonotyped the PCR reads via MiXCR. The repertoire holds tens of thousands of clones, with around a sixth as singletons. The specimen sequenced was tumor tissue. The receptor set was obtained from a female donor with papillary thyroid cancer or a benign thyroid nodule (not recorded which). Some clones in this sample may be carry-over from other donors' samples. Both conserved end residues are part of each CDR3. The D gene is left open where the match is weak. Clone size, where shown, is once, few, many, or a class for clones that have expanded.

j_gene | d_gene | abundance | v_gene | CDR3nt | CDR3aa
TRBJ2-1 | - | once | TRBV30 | TGTGCCTGGAGTCGTGGTGTATCCTACAATGAGCAGTTCTTC | CAWSRGVSYNEQFF
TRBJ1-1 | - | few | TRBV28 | TGTGCCAGCAGTTACGCAGGGCGATGGAACACTGAAGCTTTCTTT | CASSYAGRWNTEAFF
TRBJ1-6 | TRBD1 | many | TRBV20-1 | TGCAGTGCTTCCCGACAGGGGGTTAATTCACCCCTCCACTTT | CSASRQGVNSPLHF
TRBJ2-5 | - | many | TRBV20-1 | TGCAGTGCAGAGGGACGGAACTTAGAGACCCAGTACTTC | CSAEGRNLETQYF
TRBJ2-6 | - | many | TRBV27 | TGTGCCAGCAGTCGCGTATCTGGGGCCAACGTCCTGACTTTC | CASSRVSGANVLTF
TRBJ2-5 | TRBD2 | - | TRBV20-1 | TGCAGTTCTAGCGGCCAAGAGACCCAGTACTTC | CSSSGQETQYF
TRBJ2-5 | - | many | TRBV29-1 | TGCAGCGTTGGAGGTGGATTAGAGACCCAGTACTTC | CSVGGGLETQYF
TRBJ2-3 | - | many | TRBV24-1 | TGTGCCACCAGCCCTTCTGGGTACACAGATACGCAGTATTTT | CATSPSGYTDTQYF
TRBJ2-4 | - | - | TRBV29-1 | TGCAGCGTTGTCCAGGGTAGTATTCAGTACTTC | CSVVQGSIQYF
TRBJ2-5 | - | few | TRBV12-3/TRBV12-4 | TGTGCCAGCAGTTTATCCTGTGAAGAGACCCAGTACTTC | CASSLSCEETQYF
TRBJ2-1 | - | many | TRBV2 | TGTGCCAGCAGTCGAGGGGGATATGAGCAGTTCTTC | CASSRGGYEQFF
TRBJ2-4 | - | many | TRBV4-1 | TGCGCCAGCAGCCAAGAGGGGTCACCAACATTGGCCAAAAACATTCAGTACTTC | CASSQEGSPTLAKNIQYF
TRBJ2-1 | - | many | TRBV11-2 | TGTGCCAGCAGCTTCATTGAGGGACATGAGCAGTTCTTC | CASSFIEGHEQFF
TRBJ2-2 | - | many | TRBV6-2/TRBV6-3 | TGTGCCAGCAGTTACCTGACTAGTCCGGTTGCCACCGGGGAGCTGTTTTTT | CASSYLTSPVATGELFF
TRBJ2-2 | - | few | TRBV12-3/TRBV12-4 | TGTGCCAGCATGTTGGGAACCACCGGGGAGCTGTTTTTT | CASMLGTTGELFF
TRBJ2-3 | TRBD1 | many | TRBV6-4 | TGTGCCAGCAGTGTAGGGGGCAGCACAGATACGCAGTATTTT | CASSVGGSTDTQYF
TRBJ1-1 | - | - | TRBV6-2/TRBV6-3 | TGTGCCAGCAGTCCGCAAACAGGGATGGTGAACACTGAAGCTTTCTTT | CASSPQTGMVNTEAFF
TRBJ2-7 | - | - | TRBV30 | TGTGCCTGGAGTGTACGGGATGCCGGGGGCGGCTACGAGCAGTACTTC | CAWSVRDAGGGYEQYF
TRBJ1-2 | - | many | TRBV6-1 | TGTGCCAGCAGTGAAATTTGGGGGCAAAGTGGCTATGGCTACACCTTC | CASSEIWGQSGYGYTF
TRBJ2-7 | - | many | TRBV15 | TGTGCCACCAGCAGGGAAGGACAGCCACTCTACGAGCAGTACTTC | CATSREGQPLYEQYF
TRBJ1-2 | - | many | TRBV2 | TGTGCCAGCAGGGCAATCTATGGCTACACCTTC | CASRAIYGYTF
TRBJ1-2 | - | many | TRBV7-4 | TGTGCCAGCAGCTTAGTTGGCGGGGCAGGCCAGGAGGCCTATGGCTACACCTTC | CASSLVGGAGQEAYGYTF
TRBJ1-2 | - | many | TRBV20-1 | TGCAGTGCTAGAGCTAGGGTTGGCTATGACTACACCTTC | CSARARVGYDYTF
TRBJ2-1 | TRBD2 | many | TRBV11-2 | TGTGCCAGCAGCTTAGATGGGAAACAGGGACCGGGGGGGCCAATTGAGCAGTTCTTC | CASSLDGKQGPGGPIEQFF
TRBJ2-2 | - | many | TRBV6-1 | TGTGCCAGCAGCCCCTTTGTGGGAGGCACCGGGGAGCTGTTTTTT | CASSPFVGGTGELFF
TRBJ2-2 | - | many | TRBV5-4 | TGTGCCAGCAGCTCCGGACTGAACACCGGGGAGCTGTTTTTT | CASSSGLNTGELFF
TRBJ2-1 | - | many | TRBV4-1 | TGCGCCAGCAGCCAAGATTTGCGAGGGTTCTCCTACAATGAGCAGTTCTTC | CASSQDLRGFSYNEQFF
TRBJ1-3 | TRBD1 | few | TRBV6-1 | TGTGCCAGCAGTTTAATACAGGGGCTTGCTGCTGGAAACACCATATATTTT | CASSLIQGLAAGNTIYF
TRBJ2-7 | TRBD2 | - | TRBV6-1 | TGTGCCAGCAGTGAAGCTCCAGCGGGGATGGGGCCCTACGAGCAGTACTTC | CASSEAPAGMGPYEQYF
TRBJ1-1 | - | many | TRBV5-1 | TGCGCCAGCAGGGGTACAGGGTTTGGTGGGAACACTGAAGCTTTCTTT | CASRGTGFGGNTEAFF
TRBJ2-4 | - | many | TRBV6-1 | TGTGCCAGCAGTGAAAAGGCGGACCTAAACATTCAGTACTTC | CASSEKADLNIQYF
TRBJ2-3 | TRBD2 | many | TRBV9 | TGTGCCAGCAGCCGGGGGGGACTCAACACAGATACGCAGTATTTT | CASSRGGLNTDTQYF
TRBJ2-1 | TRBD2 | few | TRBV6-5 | TGTGCCAGCAGTTACTCGTCTAGCGGCATTAATGAGCAGTTCTTC | CASSYSSSGINEQFF
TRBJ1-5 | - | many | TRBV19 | TGTGCCAGTAGTGACCAGGACGGAGCTCTTAATCAGCCCCAGCATTTT | CASSDQDGALNQPQHF
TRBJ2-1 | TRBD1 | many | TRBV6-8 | TGTGCCAGCAGTGGTCGGGACAGGGCTGAACGGAGCCCGAACAATGAGCAGTTCTTC | CASSGRDRAERSPNNEQFF
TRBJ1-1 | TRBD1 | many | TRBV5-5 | TGTGCCAGCAGCTTCGGGCAGGGGGGGACTGAAGCTTTCTTT | CASSFGQGGTEAFF
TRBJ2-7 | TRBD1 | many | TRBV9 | TGTGCCAGCAGCGCGACAGGGCCTAGTTACGAGCAGTACTTC | CASSATGPSYEQYF
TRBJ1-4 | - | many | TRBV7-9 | TGTGCCAGCAGCTCAAGCCCCCAACAACTGTTTTTT | CASSSSPQQLFF
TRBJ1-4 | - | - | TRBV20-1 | TGCAGTGCTAGAGATTTGGGCGGCCATAATGAAAAACTGTTTTTT | CSARDLGGHNEKLFF
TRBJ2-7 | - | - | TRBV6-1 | TGTGCCAGCAGTGTGTCTAGCCGGAAGACTTACGAGCAGTACTTC | CASSVSSRKTYEQYF
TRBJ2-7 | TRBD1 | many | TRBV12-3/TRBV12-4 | TGTGCCAGCAGTTCCAGGACAGGGCGCGAGCAGTACTTC | CASSSRTGREQYF
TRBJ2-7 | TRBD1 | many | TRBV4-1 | TGCGCCAGCAGCCAAGGGACAGGCGGCTCCTACGAGCAGTACTTC | CASSQGTGGSYEQYF
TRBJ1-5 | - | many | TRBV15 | TGTGCCACCAGCGACCGGGTTGGCACGGGTCAGCCCCAGCATTTT | CATSDRVGTGQPQHF
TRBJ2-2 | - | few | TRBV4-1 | TGCGCCAGCATCCAAGCGTCCTGGGAGCTGTTTTTT | CASIQASWELFF
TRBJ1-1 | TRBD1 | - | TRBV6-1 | TGTGCCAGCAGTCTAGGACAGGGGGCTGAAGCTTTCTTT | CASSLGQGAEAFF
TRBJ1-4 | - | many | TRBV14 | TGTGCCAGCAGCCAAGACTCGCAAAAACTGTTTTTT | CASSQDSQKLFF
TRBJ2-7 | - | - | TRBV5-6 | TGTGCCAGCAGTTACGGACAGATCTACGAGCAGTACTTC | CASSYGQIYEQYF
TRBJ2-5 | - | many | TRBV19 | TGTGCCAGTAGTGAACAAGAGACCCAGTACTTC | CASSEQETQYF
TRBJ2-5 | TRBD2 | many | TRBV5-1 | TGCGCCAGCAGCCGAACTAGCGGGAGGCCAGAGACCCAGTACTTC | CASSRTSGRPETQYF
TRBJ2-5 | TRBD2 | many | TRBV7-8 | TGTGCCAGCAGCGATGGGGGCCTAGCGGGGACCGGCGGGACCCAGTACTTC | CASSDGGLAGTGGTQYF
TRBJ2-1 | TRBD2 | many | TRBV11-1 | TGTGCCAGCAGCTTAGGGGCTAGCGGGACGAGCTCCTACAATGAGCAGTTCTTC | CASSLGASGTSSYNEQFF
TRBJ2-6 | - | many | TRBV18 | TGTGCCAGCTCACCAAGGGACTTCGCCTCTGGGGCCAACGTCCTGACTTTC | CASSPRDFASGANVLTF
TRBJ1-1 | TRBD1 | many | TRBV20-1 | TGCAGTTCTACTAAGACACAGGGGGCAGGCACTGAAGCTTTCTTT | CSSTKTQGAGTEAFF
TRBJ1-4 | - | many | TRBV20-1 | TGCAGTGCCGCCGGAGGGCGAACTAATGAAAAACTGTTTTTT | CSAAGGRTNEKLFF
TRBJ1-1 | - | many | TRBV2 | TGTGCCAGCAGCGTGGACGGACCTGAAGCTTTCTTT | CASSVDGPEAFF
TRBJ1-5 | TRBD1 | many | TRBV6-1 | TGTGCCAGCAGTGCCCAGGGGGCGTTCCAGCCCCAGCATTTT | CASSAQGAFQPQHF
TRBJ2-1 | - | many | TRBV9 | TGTGCCAGCAGCGTGGGCCAAAACAATGAGCAGTTCTTC | CASSVGQNNEQFF